Below, 18 T cell receptor beta chains from the same sample are listed, as sequenced in a study of neurological immune-mediated disorders. TCRdb re-called the 5' RACE reads through MiXCR, storing one row per CDR3 protein. The sample contains 20,000 to 25,000 distinct CDR3 sequences, 15% of which appear only once. Sequencing was performed on PBMCs. Receptor source: a female donor with HTLV-1-associated myelopathy (HAM/TSP).

In this sample, this clonotype turned up once. The chain employs TRBV4-1 and TRBJ2-1; D possibly uses TRBD1 or TRBD2 (6 bases each). The CDR3 contains 17 residues. CDR1 is MGHRA, CDR2 YSYEKL, per germline. V lost 4 bases, J lost 4 bases, and 20 bases lay in between. The CDR3 DNA follows: TGCGCCAGCAGCCTAAACGTGGGGGGCGCTGGGTACAATGAGCAGTTCTTC. Its protein product is CASSLNVGGAGYNEQFF.

This clonotype was seen many times. The V gene is TRBV20-1, the J gene TRBJ1-5; D is possibly TRBD1 (6 bases). Germline values: CDR1 DFQATT, CDR2 SNEGSKA (reference sequence). The CDR3 has 14 residues. Trimming stripped 3 bases from V and 5 bases from J, with 14 bases between. The CDR3 nucleotides read TGCAGTGCTAGTCGCCGGGGGCGGGATCAGCCCCAGCATTTT. Protein: CSASRRGRDQPQHF.

This sequence joins TRBV5-1 and TRBJ2-5; D is unresolved. Germline CDR1 reads SGHRS; CDR2 reads YFSETQ. The V gene lost 9 bases and the J gene lost 4 bases, with 13 bases spanning the gap. This CDR3 region has 12 residues. CDR3 bases: TGCGCCATTAGATCGGAGTCAGAGACCCAGTACTTC. This translates into CAIRSESETQYF.

Many counts were recorded for this clonotype. The chain joins TRBV7-9 to TRBJ2-3, with a weak D call TRBD1 (6 bases). V lost 3 bases and J lost 4, with 14 bases in between. Germline V CDR1 and CDR2: SEHNR, FQNEAQ (reference sequence). The CDR3 length is 15 residues. This CDR3 is CASSFPGTRADTQYF. In DNA, the CDR3 is TGTGCCAGCAGCTTCCCGGGGACACGGGCAGATACGCAGTATTTT.

The sample holds many counts of this clonotype. The V and J genes are TRBV4-1 and TRBJ2-1; D may be TRBD1 (6 bases). This CDR3 is built from 14 residues. CDR1 is MGHRA, CDR2 YSYEKL, per germline. V lost 5 bases and J 9 bases, leaving 17 bases between the germline ends. The CDR3 here is CASSDITGLVEQFF. DNA for the CDR3: TGCGCCAGCAGCGATATAACAGGGTTAGTTGAGCAGTTCTTC.

On this clonotype itself: A read error may account for a junction end that differs from germline. The rearrangement uses TRBV6-1 and TRBJ2-3; the D gene is possibly TRBD1 (6 bases). The CDR3 sequence is 15 residues long. CDR1 is MNHNS and CDR2 is SASEGT in the germline V gene. The CDR3 here is CACSEASWGPDTQYF. The CDR3 region has the DNA TGTGCCTGCAGTGAAGCTAGCTGGGGGCCAGATACGCAGTATTTT.

This clonotype was seen repeatedly, ten times or more. V and J are TRBV29-1 and TRBJ2-7; the match to TRBD1 covers 8 bases. The germline CDR1 and CDR2 sequences are SQVTM and ANQGSEA. The CDR3 is 11 residues long. V shed 4 bases and J 9 bases; nucleotides not matched to a gene: 5. CDR3: CSVVDRVLQYF. CDR3 DNA sequence: TGCAGCGTTGTGGACAGGGTTTTGCAGTACTTC.

The sample holds many counts of this clonotype. This chain links TRBV18 with TRBJ1-2; possible D gene TRBD1, 5 bases. CDR1 is KGHSH, CDR2 LQKENI, per germline. V was shortened by 3 bases and J by 6 bases, with 20 bases between the two germline ends. There are 16 residues in the CDR3. CDR3 coding DNA: TGTGCCAGCTCACCGGGGCCAGGCGGCAAAGTTGATGGCTACACCTTC. Translated: CASSPGPGGKVDGYTF. Using reference TRBV18 and TRBJ1-2 for the parts outside the CDR3, the full variable domain is NAGVMQNPRHLVRRRGQEARLRCSPMKGHSHVYWYRQLPEEGLKFMVYLQKENIIDESGMPKERFSAEFPKEGPSILRIQQVVRGDSAAYFCASSPGPGGKVDGYTFGSGTRLTVV.

This clonotype was seen ten or more times. The V call is TRBV20-1, the J call TRBJ2-1; 8 bases line up with TRBD2. The J segment lost 8 bases and the V segment lost 6 bases, leaving 18 bases of the junction unmatched. The CDR3 contains 16 residues. CDR1 is DFQATT and CDR2 is SNEGSKA in the germline V gene (reference sequence). CDR3 DNA: TGCAGTGCCGCTATGGGAGCGGGAGCTGAGATCGATGAGCAGTTCTTC. Protein sequence: CSAAMGAGAEIDEQFF.

The gene calls are TRBV6-5 and TRBJ1-2; D possibly corresponds to TRBD1 (5 bases). The CDR3 extends over 14 amino acids. Per germline, CDR1 MNHEY and CDR2 SVGAGI. Deletions cut 2 bases from V and 14 bases from J, with 21 bases between. CDR3 amino acids: CASSYAGTASGGTF. The CDR3, as DNA: TGTGCCAGCAGTTACGCTGGGACGGCCTCGGGTGGTACCTTC.

At least ten counts were recorded for this clonotype. The chain recombines TRBV12-3 or TRBV12-4 with TRBJ1-1; D unclear. Trimming removed 3 bases from V and 2 bases from J, with 13 bases in between. CDR3 length: 15 residues. The CDR3 spells CASSFAGSLNTEAFF. The CDR3 DNA is TGTGCCAGCAGTTTTGCGGGCAGTCTAAACACTGAAGCTTTCTTT.

Many counts were recorded for this clonotype. V is TRBV27 and J is TRBJ1-6; 9 bases agree with TRBD1. J was trimmed by 7 bases and V by 5 bases; bases with no gene match: 3. Germline values: CDR1 MNHEY, CDR2 SMNVEV (reference sequence). The CDR3 has 14 amino acids. The CDR3 loop is CASSPGTGNSPLHF. DNA for the CDR3: TGTGCCAGCAGTCCAGGGACAGGGAATTCACCCCTCCACTTT.

This clonotype was seen ten or more times. This chain joins TRBV20-1 and TRBJ2-2; D may match TRBD1 or TRBD2 (5 bases each). The CDR3 covers 14 residues. Germline V gives CDR1 DFQATT, CDR2 SNEGSKA (reference sequence). Deletions cut 6 bases from V and 5 bases from J, with 16 bases between. CDR3 nucleotide sequence: TGCAGTGCAACCGGGACCCGGCAGACCGGGGAGCTGTTTTTT. As protein: CSATGTRQTGELFF.

This clonotype was detected ten times or more. The V call is TRBV12-3 or TRBV12-4, the J call TRBJ2-7; weak D call: TRBD1 (6 bases). Between the trimmed V and J ends, which lost 5 bases and 5 bases, there was a span of 16 bases. This CDR3 contains 14 residues. The DNA for the CDR3 is TGTGCCAGCAGTCTCCGTTACAGGGCCGACGAGCAGTACTTC. This gives the protein CASSLRYRADEQYF.

Ten or more counts support this clonotype. The rearrangement uses TRBV6-5 and TRBJ2-1, with TRBD2 matching over 12 bases. CDR1 and CDR2 from the germline V gene are MNHEY and SVGAGI. J lost 8 bases, V lost 0 bases, and 5 bases had no gene match. The CDR3 spans 16 residues. This CDR3 reads CASSYSGLAGWYEQFF. The CDR3 coding sequence is TGTGCCAGCAGTTACTCGGGACTAGCGGGTTGGTATGAGCAGTTCTTC.

This clonotype was detected ten times or more. The genes are TRBV6-6 and TRBJ2-3; D uncertain. From germline, CDR1 is MNHNY and CDR2 SVGAGI (reference sequence). The germline V and J ends were trimmed by 8 bases and 1 base, with 13 bases remaining between them. This CDR3 has 14 residues. CDR3 protein: CASVGRVGTDTQYF. The CDR3 region has the DNA TGTGCCAGCGTGGGCCGGGTGGGCACAGATACGCAGTATTTT.

This clonotype occurred many times. CDR3 loop: CASSKGTGSNQPQHF. The CDR3, as DNA: TGCGCCAGCAGCAAAGGGACAGGGAGCAATCAGCCCCAGCATTTT. J is TRBJ1-5 and V is TRBV4-1; 9 nucleotides align to TRBD1. J was trimmed by 1 base and V by 5 bases; bases with no gene match: 3. There are 15 residues in the CDR3. Germline V gives CDR1 MGHRA, CDR2 YSYEKL.

In its sample, this clonotype was seen many times. This chain links TRBV29-1 with TRBJ2-7; 9 positions agree with TRBD2. Germline CDR1 SQVTM, CDR2 ANQGSEA. The CDR3 is made up of 13 amino acids. Germline trimming cut 4 bases from V and 5 bases from J; bases unmatched to any gene: 6. In DNA, the CDR3 is TGCAGCGTTGTGGCGGGAGGGCCGAACGAGCAGTACTTC. Amino acids: CSVVAGGPNEQYF.